Each of the 25 T cell receptor beta chains below was sequenced from the same sample in a study of T cells in Graves' hyperthyroidism and ophthalmopathy (dated by TCRdb to about 2019). Libraries were constructed by multiplex PCR. Sequencing was performed on an Illumina HiSeq 2000. The TCR beta CDR3 regions were amplified from the RNA transcripts. A first-round RT-PCR of the TCR CDR3 used the HTBI primer set with the Qiagen OneStep RT-PCR kit. TCRdb's own reprocessing of the public reads used fastp at Q25 and MiXCR and kept productive beta chains. Entries that share a CDR3 protein sequence are merged under the most common genes and DNA. In this sample the table shows about 720,000 distinct CDR3 sequences, 18% of which occur a single time. The ten top clones hold over 15% of the sample. The sequencing input was blood. The receptors were gathered from a woman in her forties or fifties with Graves' hyperthyroidism that later progressed to Graves' ophthalmopathy.

This clonotype has only a few counts. V usage is TRBV12-5 and J usage is TRBJ2-5; 9 bases fit TRBD2. Germline values: CDR1 LGHNT, CDR2 FRNRAP. This CDR3 region has 16 residues. After removal of 4 bases from V and 5 bases from J, the junction contained 11 bases not matched to a gene. CDR3 sequence reads: CASGSSSGALQETQYF. DNA of the CDR3: TGTGCTAGTGGTTCCTCTAGCGGGGCCCTCCAGGAGACCCAGTACTTC.

With regard to this clonotype: This could be a read error, since a much larger clone is one nucleotide away. This sequence joins TRBV5-6 and TRBJ2-7; TRBD1 is a possible D gene (5 bases). CDR3 size: 15 residues. Germline V gene data show CDR1 as SGHDT and CDR2 as YYEEEE. The V gene lost 5 bases and the J gene lost 2 bases, with 17 bases spanning the gap. The CDR3 DNA sequence: TGTGCCAGCAGTCGCCCCCGGACAAGCCCCTACGAGCAGTACTTC. Amino acid sequence: CASSRPRTSPYEQYF.

This clonotype came up many times. This sequence joins TRBV3-1 and TRBJ2-1; D may be TRBD1 or TRBD2 (6 bases each). CDR3 length equals 16 residues. The V end was cut by 2 bases, the J end by 0 bases, with 11 bases between. The V gene's germline CDR1 is LGHDT and CDR2 YNNKEL (reference sequence). The CDR3 nucleotides are TGTGCCAGCAGCCAAAAGGGGGGTAGCTCCTACAATGAGCAGTTCTTC. Residues: CASSQKGGSSYNEQFF.

CDR3: CASSEERGEKLFF. The CDR3 DNA reads as TGTGCCAGCAGTGAAGAAAGGGGGGAAAAACTGTTTTTT. V gene TRBV6-4 combines with J gene TRBJ1-4; maybe TRBD1 (6 bases). Trimming removed 3 bases at V and 8 bases at J, with 10 bases between. The germline V gene has CDR1 MRHNA and CDR2 SNTAGT. The CDR3 totals 13 residues.

This chain connects TRBV12-5 to TRBJ2-2; D is possibly TRBD1 or TRBD2 (5 bases each). The germline V gene has CDR1 LGHNT and CDR2 FRNRAP. The CDR3 loop spans 19 amino acids. V gave up 2 bases and J gave up 3 bases, with 22 bases separating them. CDR3 bases: TGTGCTAGTGGTTTGCCCTCAATCGGGGCCCGCTCAGACACCGGGGAGCTGTTTTTT. Translation: CASGLPSIGARSDTGELFF. Supplemented by reference TRBV12-5 and TRBJ2-2, the full variable domain reads DARVTQTPRHKVTEMGQEVTMRCQPILGHNTVFWYRQTMMQGLELLAYFRNRAPLDDSGMPKDRFSAEMPDATLATLKIQPSEPRDSAVYFCASGLPSIGARSDTGELFFGEGSRLTVL.

This clonotype appeared a few times. CDR3 in DNA: TGCAGTGCTAACCGGAGGCAGACAGATACGCAGTATTTT. Protein: CSANRRQTDTQYF. V gene TRBV20-1 combines with J gene TRBJ2-3, with D possibly matching TRBD2 (5 bases). Germline assignment: CDR1 DFQATT and CDR2 SNEGSKA (reference sequence). The CDR3 is made up of 13 amino acids. Trimming cost V 4 bases and J 3 bases, with 11 bases left between them.

The V and J genes are TRBV12-3 or TRBV12-4 and TRBJ1-4; D may be TRBD1 (5 bases). V was shortened by 5 bases and J by 2 bases, with 12 bases between the two germline ends. The CDR3 spans 15 residues. The CDR3 nucleotides read TGTGCCAGCAGTCCGAGGGGTCAGACTAATGAAAAACTGTTTTTT. This translates into CASSPRGQTNEKLFF.

Concerning this clonotype: A clone one base away is much larger, so this may be a read error. The chain couples TRBV6-1 to TRBJ1-1; 8 bases agree with TRBD1. The CDR3 spans 13 residues. V lost 6 bases to trimming and J lost 4 bases; unmatched junction nucleotides: 4. In germline, CDR1 is MNHNS, CDR2 SASEGT. CDR3 sequence (DNA): TGTGCCAGCAGCCGCAGGGGGCTCACTGAAGCTTTCTTT. This translates into CASSRRGLTEAFF.

The chain joins TRBV29-1 to TRBJ1-3; D is unclear. There are 10 residues in the CDR3. The germline CDR1 and CDR2 sequences are SQVTM and ANQGSEA. V was trimmed by 4 bases and J by 7 bases, leaving 5 bases between them. CDR3 DNA: TGCAGCGTTGTTTCGAACACCATATATTTT. It codes for CSVVSNTIYF.

J is TRBJ2-2 and V is TRBV5-4; the D gene is possibly TRBD2 (6 bases). Germline CDR1 SGHNT, CDR2 YYREEE (reference sequence). The CDR3 runs to 16 residues. V was pared by 2 bases and J by 4 bases, with 15 bases between. CDR3 region: CASSFGGIRSTGELFF. For the CDR3, the DNA is TGTGCCAGCAGCTTTGGGGGGATTCGATCCACCGGGGAGCTGTTTTTT.

The chain links TRBV4-1 to TRBJ2-5; D remains unclear. V gave up 5 bases and J gave up 0 bases, with 13 bases separating them. The CDR3 loop spans 15 amino acids. Germline CDR1 MGHRA, CDR2 YSYEKL. The CDR3 here is CASSNRAPYQETQYF. The CDR3 region has the DNA TGCGCCAGCAGCAACCGGGCCCCGTACCAAGAGACCCAGTACTTC.

J is TRBJ1-2 and V is TRBV14; no reliable D call. The germline V gene encodes CDR1 SGHDN and CDR2 FVKESK. V was clipped by 1 base and J by 6 bases, with 15 bases between them. The CDR3 is 15 residues long. In DNA form, the CDR3 reads TGTGCCAGCAGCCAAGGATTAGGAAGAGTTGATGGCTACACCTTC. Translation: CASSQGLGRVDGYTF.

The genes are TRBV27 and TRBJ1-4; D might be TRBD1 (5 bases). Germline-derived CDR1 and CDR2 are MNHEY and SMNVEV (reference sequence). This CDR3 is built from 16 residues. The germline V and J ends were trimmed by 3 bases and 3 bases, with 14 bases remaining between them. CDR3 amino acids: CASSFGRGRANEKLFF. CDR3 bases: TGTGCCAGCAGTTTCGGGCGGGGCAGGGCTAATGAAAAACTGTTTTTT.

This clonotype was recorded at least ten times. The chain recombines TRBV20-1 with TRBJ1-1; no clear D. CDR3 size: 13 residues. The germline V and J ends were trimmed by 0 bases and 1 base, with 6 bases remaining between them. Germline CDR1 DFQATT, CDR2 SNEGSKA (reference sequence). The CDR3 sequence: CSARDSSNTEAFF. The CDR3, as DNA: TGCAGTGCTAGAGACAGCTCGAACACTGAAGCTTTCTTT.

This clonotype was counted ten times or more. The gene calls are TRBV3-1 and TRBJ1-1, with D hard to call. The CDR3 spans 15 residues. Germline V lookup: CDR1 LGHDT, CDR2 YNNKEL (reference sequence). V was pared by 4 bases and J by 1 base, with 13 bases between. The CDR3 DNA reads TGTGCCAGCAGCCTAACACGGGGAGGGAACACTGAAGCTTTCTTT. It yields the protein CASSLTRGGNTEAFF.

V and J are TRBV10-3 and TRBJ1-6; no definite D call. The V end was cut by 3 bases, the J end by 0 bases, with 15 bases between. Germline lookup yields CDR1 ENHRY and CDR2 SYGVKD. The CDR3 has 18 amino acids. CDR3 residues: CAISESFPGSSYNSPLHF. The CDR3 coding sequence is TGTGCCATCAGTGAAAGTTTCCCTGGGAGCTCCTATAATTCACCCCTCCACTTT.

The V gene is TRBV14, the J gene TRBJ1-2; 12 bases align to TRBD1. This CDR3 has 17 amino acids. Germline V gene data show CDR1 as SGHDN and CDR2 as FVKESK. With 1 base clipped from V and 5 bases from J, the junction kept 8 bases outside the gene matches. The DNA of the CDR3 is TGTGCCAGCAGCCAAGGCGCGGGACAGGGGGCGCGGTATGGCTACACCTTC. Translation gives CASSQGAGQGARYGYTF.

This chain connects TRBV30 to TRBJ2-7; TRBD1 agrees at 10 bases. Per germline, CDR1 GTSNPN and CDR2 SVGIG (reference sequence). The CDR3 is 15 residues long. Trimming cost V 2 bases and J 5 bases; bases outside gene matches: 9. The CDR3 bases are TGTGCCTGGAGTCCCGGGACAGGGGTTAACCACGAGCAGTACTTC. Its protein is CAWSPGTGVNHEQYF.

The V call is TRBV9, the J call TRBJ2-3; TRBD2 aligns across 11 bases. Germline loops: CDR1 SGDLS, CDR2 YYNGEE. The V gene end was trimmed by 6 bases and the J gene end by 7 bases; junction bases not matched to a gene: 7. There are 14 residues in the CDR3. This CDR3 is CASMPGLAENTQYF. CDR3 DNA: TGTGCCAGCATGCCGGGACTAGCGGAGAATACGCAGTATTTT.

The gene calls are TRBV6-6 and TRBJ1-3; D unclear. The germline V and J ends were trimmed by 0 bases and 0 bases, with 12 bases remaining between them. CDR1 is MNHNY, CDR2 SVGAGI, per germline (reference sequence). This CDR3 has 17 residues. The CDR3 reads CASSYSSAGFSGNTIYF. Here the CDR3 DNA reads TGTGCCAGCAGTTACTCGAGCGCGGGATTCTCTGGAAACACCATATATTTT.

This clonotype has only a few counts. V and J are TRBV7-2 and TRBJ2-2; possibly TRBD1 or TRBD2 for D (5 bases each). Trimming took off 5 bases at V and 1 base at J, with 11 bases between the two ends. The CDR3 consists of 15 residues. The germline CDR1 and CDR2 sequences are SGHTA and FQGNSA. This CDR3 reads CASSMGRGNTGELFF. The CDR3 bases are TGTGCCAGCAGCATGGGACGGGGGAACACCGGGGAGCTGTTTTTT.

The chain carries TRBV6-5 and TRBJ2-2; TRBD2 aligns across 11 bases. CDR1 and CDR2 from the germline V gene are MNHEY and SVGAGI. V was clipped by 4 bases and J by 7 bases; unmatched bases: 5. The CDR3 is 15 amino acids. CDR3 sequence (DNA): TGTGCCAGCAGTTCGACTAGCGGGGCCGGCGGGGAGCTGTTTTTT. Amino acids: CASSSTSGAGGELFF.

In its sample, this clonotype was seen a few times. This chain joins TRBV29-1 and TRBJ1-1; a possible D gene is TRBD1 (6 bases). The CDR3 loop spans 13 amino acids. CDR1 and CDR2 from the germline V gene are SQVTM and ANQGSEA. Between the trimmed V and J ends, which lost 3 bases and 0 bases, there was a span of 8 bases. In DNA form, the CDR3 reads TGCAGCGTTGAGCAGGGGATGAACACTGAAGCTTTCTTT. It yields the protein CSVEQGMNTEAFF.

Regarding this clonotype: This may be a read error, as it is one base from a much larger clone. The V gene is TRBV5-1, the J gene TRBJ2-3, with unresolved D. CDR3 length equals 15 residues. CDR1 and CDR2 (germline): SGHRS, YFSETQ. CDR3 sequence reads: CTSSPNGVAPDTQYF. In DNA form, the CDR3 reads TGCACCAGCAGCCCCAATGGGGTGGCCCCAGATACGCAGTATTTT.

This clonotype was seen at least ten times. This sequence joins TRBV3-1 and TRBJ2-5; D may be TRBD2 (5 bases). Germline V gene lookup returns CDR1 LGHDT and CDR2 YNNKEL (reference sequence). The germline V and J ends were trimmed by 5 bases and 6 bases, with 13 bases remaining between them. The CDR3 spans 13 residues. The CDR3 protein is CASSTGRGQTQYF. The DNA for the CDR3 is TGTGCCAGCAGCACTGGGAGAGGACAGACCCAGTACTTC.